A selection of T cell receptor beta chains follows, all from one sample in a study of blood T cell repertoires in COVID-19. Clones were sequenced by immunoSEQ multiplex PCR, and TCRdb holds only the in-frame ones, with some missing. The sample lists approximately 250,000 clones; 86% were seen once. What was sequenced was peripheral blood. The source is a woman aged 80 or over with COVID-19, enrolled during active disease. CDR3s include the opening cysteine and the closing phenylalanine or tryptophan. The D gene is left open where the match is weak. Part of the rows lack a size; the others show once, few, many or a class for expanded clones.

d_call	j_call	clone_size	v_call	cdr3_nt	cdr3_aa
.	TRBJ1-2	.	TRBV5-6	TGTGCCAGCAGCTTGCGCGACAGCGGGCCCTATGGCTACACCTTC	CASSLRDSGPYGYTF
.	TRBJ2-3	.	TRBV7-3	TGTGCCAGCAGCTTAACCCCCGGGGAAGATACGCAGTATTTT	CASSLTPGEDTQYF
.	TRBJ1-1	.	TRBV11-3	TGTGCCAGCAGCCCTCAGCGAACTGAAGCTTTCTTT	CASSPQRTEAFF
.	TRBJ2-5	.	TRBV7-2	TGTGCCAGCAGCTTAACTGACTCCCCATTTGAGACCCAGTACTTC	CASSLTDSPFETQYF
.	TRBJ2-2	.	TRBV11-2	TGTGCCAGCAGCTCCCAAAGCGCCGCCGGGGAGCTGTTTTTT	CASSSQSAAGELFF
.	TRBJ1-2	.	TRBV7-2	TGTGCCAGCAGCTTAGATCCAGGACTGATCTATGGCTACACCTTC	CASSLDPGLIYGYTF
TRBD1	TRBJ1-2	.	TRBV28	TGTGCCAGCAGTGTTCAATCCGGGACAGCTTATGGCTACACCTTC	CASSVQSGTAYGYTF
.	TRBJ1-3	.	TRBV15	TGTGCCACCAGCTCCAATTCCGGAAACACCATATATTTT	CATSSNSGNTIYF
TRBD1	TRBJ1-2	.	TRBV19	TGTGCCAGCGGGGGACAGGGAGCTAACTATGGCTACACCTTC	CASGGQGANYGYTF
TRBD2	TRBJ2-3	.	TRBV7-2	TGTGCCAGCAGCCCCCTTTACGGGGGGGGGAGCACAGATACGCAGTATTTT	CASSPLYGGGSTDTQYF
.	TRBJ1-2	.	TRBV5-4	TGTGCCAGCAAAGGTACGCCAATACAGTTCGCCGATAACTATGGCTACACCTTC	CASKGTPIQFADNYGYTF
TRBD2	TRBJ2-1	few	TRBV19	TGTGCCAGTAGTACCTTATTTAGACTAGCGGGGACAGGGAATGAGCAGTTCTTC	CASSTLFRLAGTGNEQFF
TRBD2	TRBJ2-2	.	TRBV3-1/TRBV3-2	TGTGCCAGCAGCCCCCCGCTAGCGGGGGCCACCGGGGAGCTGTTTTTT	CASSPPLAGATGELFF
.	TRBJ1-3	.	TRBV3-1/TRBV3-2	TGTGCCAGCAGGCACGGTAGCTCTGGAAACACCATATATTTT	CASRHGSSGNTIYF
.	TRBJ2-3	.	TRBV6-5	TGTGCCAGTACCTCAGGGGTTGCAGATACGCAGTATTTT	CASTSGVADTQYF
.	TRBJ2-3	.	TRBV7-2	TGTGCCAGCAGCCCCTCTACAGGCACAGATACGCAGTATTTT	CASSPSTGTDTQYF
.	TRBJ2-7	.	TRBV5-1	TGCGCCAGCAGCTGGAACGGACAGTCAGGCGAGCAGTACTTC	CASSWNGQSGEQYF
TRBD1	TRBJ1-2	.	TRBV12-3/TRBV12-4	TGTGCCAGCAGTGTACAGGGGGCCTATGGCTACACCTTC	CASSVQGAYGYTF
.	TRBJ2-3	.	TRBV2	TGTGCCAGCAGTGTAGCGGCTAGCACAGATACGCAGTATTTT	CASSVAASTDTQYF
.	TRBJ1-1	.	TRBV6-4	TGTGCCAGCGCCCGGACCGAGGGCACTGAAGCTTTCTTT	CASARTEGTEAFF
.	TRBJ1-5	.	TRBV30	TGTGCCTGTACAGCTGATAGCAATCAGCCCCAGCATTTT	CACTADSNQPQHF
TRBD2	TRBJ2-1	.	TRBV5-4	TGTGCCAGCCGCCGGACTAGCGGGGGGGCAAATGAGCAGTTCTTC	CASRRTSGGANEQFF
TRBD1	TRBJ2-2	.	TRBV11-2	TGTGCCAGCAGCCCTCAGGGGGCGAACACCGGGGAGCTGTTTTTT	CASSPQGANTGELFF
TRBD1	TRBJ1-2	.	TRBV2	TGTGCCACCCGTCTGACAGGGGGCTTGGATGGCTACACCTTC	CATRLTGGLDGYTF
.	TRBJ1-3	once	TRBV7-9	TGTGCCAGCAGCTTAGCGTCGGGTTATGAGGGAAACACCATATATTTT	CASSLASGYEGNTIYF
.	TRBJ2-1	.	TRBV19	TGTGCCAGTAGTCCGATCGGGGTAGCGAGCAATGAGCAGTTCTTC	CASSPIGVASNEQFF
TRBD2	TRBJ2-7	.	TRBV6-5	TGTGCCAGCAGGCCACTAGCGGGGGACTCCTACGAGCAGTACTTC	CASRPLAGDSYEQYF
TRBD2	TRBJ2-1	once	TRBV27	TGTGCCAGCAGTGCTAGCGGGGGGTTCAATGAGCAGTTCTTC	CASSASGGFNEQFF
.	TRBJ2-7	.	TRBV4-2	TGTGCCAGCAGCCTTAGGCGGCAGGGGCAGTCCTACGAGCAGTACTTC	CASSLRRQGQSYEQYF